This T cell receptor (beta chain) was captured in a study of T cells in localized non-small cell lung cancer (dated by TCRdb to 2018 to 2021). General notes on the study: The study examined T cell repertoires in 200 to 250 patients with early-stage NSCLC and compared tumors with uninvolved tumor-adjacent lungs. The cohort was made up of fewer than 250 treatment-naive NSCLC patients whose localized lung tumors had been resected. The mean age of the NSCLC patients was just over 65 years, with 130 or so men and approximately 100 women.

Concerning this clone: Its antigen is still unknown. No base-level quality is on record; no much larger clone is a single base apart.

The immunoSEQ Assay was used to sequence TCR beta CDR3 regions from DNA. The authors' pipeline ran thus. T cell density was computed as TCR beta template counts normalized to usable DNA estimated by amplifying housekeeping genes. Richness was estimated using the preseqR package, with extrapolation to 400,000 templates for PBMC samples and to 120,000 templates for tissue samples. Clonality was calculated as one minus Pielou's evenness. Differential abundance testing on productive amino-acid clonotypes, with a minimum total count of 5 and an alpha of 0.1, was used to identify tissue-enriched TCRs. Repertoire overlap between compartments was quantified with the Jaccard Index and Morisita Overlap Index. GLIPH grouped TCR beta CDR3s together with public tetramer-defined viral CDR3s, and a viral motif had to include at least three viral sequences and also show V-gene enrichment. Not all clones reach the TCRdb copy of this immuneACCESS table, which keeps in-frame sequences only. Checked studies attribute under half of the gap to unresolved V genes and leave the rest unexplained. The V and J calls and the clone size are those of that table, but D and trimming were determined from the DNA. The sample table contains tens of thousands of clones; only one count was recorded for around 83% of them. About 2.5% of the sample belongs to the ten largest clones.

Beyond this particular receptor, the publication reports: Of the top 100 tumor clones, a median of roughly 53 were detected in paired uninvolved adjacent lung; roughly 26 were also among that lung's top 100. Longer overall survival was associated with higher blood T cell density, whereas shorter survival was associated with higher adjacent-lung clonality. Because the study design was exploratory, TCR variables were selected using unadjusted p-values without false-discovery rate correction. Multi-region tumor sequencing was not performed, so intratumor heterogeneity could not be excluded. Uninvolved tumor-adjacent lung showed the highest T cell clonality, higher than tumor, which suggests more focused antigenic responses in the uninvolved tumor-adjacent lung.

At diagnosis, peripheral blood, uninvolved tumor-adjacent lung and tumor were collected and were preserved as a mix of fresh-frozen and FFPE material. For TCR repertoire profiling, blood samples were analyzed in the form of peripheral blood mononuclear cells. The junction shows trimming of 10 bases on V and 10 bases on J, plus 19 bases between the germline ends. The germline V gene provides CDR1 MDHEN and CDR2 SYDVKM. CDR3 length: 13 amino acids, cysteine to phenylalanine. Here the CDR3 DNA is all that survives: 39 bases in frame from base 1. This TCR was sampled from a man aged 40 to 70 with stage II lung adenocarcinoma. Sequences were derived from PBMCs, sampled before any cancer treatment. The receptor chain draws on TRBV28 and TRBJ1-4, with no reliable assignment of the D segment. CDR3 loop: CAIPGPQAGKLFF. The DNA sequence is as follows: TGTGCCATACCGGGCCCCCAGGCAGGAAAACTGTTTTTT.